These 2 T cell receptor beta chains originate from one sample sequenced in a study of long-term antiretroviral therapy in people with HIV. With survey level as its setting, the immunoSEQ assay was v3.0. Profiled with immunoSEQ multiplex PCR; TCRdb holds only in-frame clones, not every one. The table lists about 15,000 clones, around 90% of them singletons. The source was unsorted PBMCs, collected about 2.4 years before starting antiretroviral therapy. These TCRs come from a woman in her 30s with HIV.

The rearrangement uses TRBV7-2 and TRBJ2-7, with 9 bases that match TRBD1. Looked up from germline, CDR1 is SGHTA and CDR2 is FQGNSA. CDR3 size: 15 residues. After removal of 1 base from V and 2 bases from J, the junction contained 3 bases not matched to a gene. The CDR3 DNA sequence: TGTGCCAGCAGCTTAGACTGGGACAGGGCCTACGAGCAGTACTTC. This gives the protein CASSLDWDRAYEQYF.

This chain joins TRBV4-2 and TRBJ1-6; D unresolved. V shed 4 bases and J shed 8 bases, with 9 bases lying between them. The CDR3 is made up of 13 amino acids. Germline V lookup: CDR1 LGHNA, CDR2 YNFKEQ. CDR3 sequence (DNA): TGTGCCAGCAGCCCCCTAGCAGATTCACCCCTCCACTTT. Translating it yields CASSPLADSPLHF.